These 30 T cell receptor beta chains were sequenced from one sample in a study of T cells in Graves' hyperthyroidism and ophthalmopathy. TCR beta CDR3 sequences were amplified from RNA transcripts. The TCR CDR3 first-round RT-PCR relied on the HTBI primer set. TCRdb re-analysed the multiplex PCR reads in MiXCR, keeping a single row per CDR3 protein. This repertoire shows around 270,000 distinct CDR3 sequences, 15% to 20% found once; its top ten account for about two fifths. Input material: blood. Receptors originate from a man aged 50 to 59 with Graves' ophthalmopathy.

This clonotype was recorded many times. V gene TRBV30 combines with J gene TRBJ1-1, with 7 bases fitting TRBD1. The CDR3 covers 13 residues. The ends lost 4 bases at V and 0 bases at J; junction bases unmatched: 2. Germline V gene sequence: CDR1 GTSNPN, CDR2 SVGIG (reference sequence). CDR3 bases: TGTGCCTGGACGGGGACAGTGAACACTGAAGCTTTCTTT. Its protein is CAWTGTVNTEAFF.

This clonotype occurred a few times. The rearrangement joins TRBV5-1 to TRBJ1-2; unclear D gene. Germline values: CDR1 SGHRS, CDR2 YFSETQ. The CDR3 runs 13 residues. V was shortened by 2 bases and J by 1 base, with 6 bases between the two germline ends. The CDR3 DNA sequence: TGCGCCAGCAGCTTTACGGATAACTATGGCTACACCTTC. This sequence encodes CASSFTDNYGYTF.

The chain has TRBV9 and TRBJ1-1, with TRBD1 matching over 8 bases. The trim removed 0 bases at V and 1 base at J, leaving 2 bases unmatched. The CDR3 is 15 amino acids. Germline V lookup: CDR1 SGDLS, CDR2 YYNGEE. CDR3 sequence reads: CASSVDGQGNTEAFF. CDR3 DNA sequence: TGTGCCAGCAGCGTAGACGGACAGGGGAACACTGAAGCTTTCTTT. The full variable domain, in which reference TRBV9 and TRBJ1-1 provide the parts outside the CDR3, is DSGVTQTPKHLITATGQRVTLRCSPRSGDLSVYWYQQSLDQGLQFLIQYYNGEERAKGNILERFSAQQFPDLHSELNLSSLELGDSALYFCASSVDGQGNTEAFFGQGTRLTVV.

There are a few counts of this clonotype. The chain joins TRBV12-5 to TRBJ2-2; maybe TRBD1 (5 bases). In germline, CDR1 is LGHNT, CDR2 FRNRAP. The CDR3 consists of 15 residues. The V and J ends lost 0 bases and 7 bases respectively, with 12 bases between them. The CDR3 DNA reads as TGTGCTAGTGGTTTGGTACTCCAGGGCCGCGGGGAGCTGTTTTTT. Its translation: CASGLVLQGRGELFF.

This clonotype occurred many times. V is TRBV10-1 and J is TRBJ1-1, with TRBD1 as a possible D gene (6 bases). The CDR3 runs 13 residues. The germline gives CDR1 WNHNN, CDR2 SYGVQD (reference sequence). With 6 bases removed from V and 1 base from J, the gap between germline ends came to 9 bases. The CDR3 spells CASRRTENTEAFF. The CDR3 nucleotides read TGCGCCAGCAGGCGGACAGAGAACACTGAAGCTTTCTTT.

This clonotype was seen many times. CDR3 amino acids: CASRGGDEWTEAFF. Here the CDR3 DNA reads TGTGCCAGCAGGGGAGGGGACGAGTGGACTGAAGCTTTCTTT. This sequence joins TRBV6-1 and TRBJ1-1; a weak D match, TRBD1 (5 bases). Between the trimmed V and J ends, which lost 6 bases and 5 bases, there was a span of 16 bases. The CDR3 totals 14 residues. In germline, CDR1 is MNHNS, CDR2 SASEGT.

This clonotype was detected a few times. The chain joins TRBV5-1 to TRBJ2-5, with D perhaps assigned TRBD1 or TRBD2 (5 bases each). Between the trimmed V and J ends, which lost 0 bases and 5 bases, there was a span of 14 bases. This CDR3 has 15 amino acids. Per the germline V gene, CDR1 is SGHRS and CDR2 is YFSETQ. The DNA of the CDR3 is TGCGCCAGCAGCTTGGGGATCGACAGAGGGGAGACCCAGTACTTC. As protein: CASSLGIDRGETQYF.

The chain links TRBV30 to TRBJ2-7, with 11 bases fitting TRBD1. The CDR3 has 15 residues. Unmatched junction bases numbered 7, after V lost 1 base and J lost 5 bases. Germline loops: CDR1 GTSNPN, CDR2 SVGIG (reference sequence). The CDR3 DNA sequence: TGTGCCTGGAGTGACACCGGGACAGGGGGGGACGAGCAGTACTTC. It is translated as CAWSDTGTGGDEQYF.

Only a few counts were recorded for this clonotype. V is TRBV10-1 and J is TRBJ2-7, with 7 positions matching TRBD1. V was pared by 9 bases and J by 1 base, with 12 bases of the junction left unmatched. Germline V gene data show CDR1 as WNHNN and CDR2 as SYGVQD (reference sequence). This CDR3 region has 15 residues. DNA for the CDR3: TGCGCCAGAACTCAAGGGACAGAGACATCCTACGAGCAGTACTTC. As protein: CARTQGTETSYEQYF.

Concerning this clonotype: This may come from a read error, since a much larger clone is one base off. This CDR3 is CAGNRDELNNEQFF. CDR3 nucleotides: TGTGCCGGGAACCGGGACGAGCTTAACAATGAGCAGTTCTTC. This rearrangement joins TRBV28 to TRBJ2-1; D possibly uses TRBD1 or TRBD2 (5 bases each). The CDR3 covers 14 residues. V lost 11 bases and J lost 5, with 19 bases in between. Germline CDR1 and CDR2: MDHEN and SYDVKM.

This clonotype came up a few times. This chain connects TRBV5-4 to TRBJ2-1; TRBD1 matches 7 bases. The CDR3 extends over 15 amino acids. V lost 4 bases to trimming and J lost 8 bases; unmatched junction nucleotides: 12. Germline values: CDR1 SGHNT, CDR2 YYREEE (reference sequence). The CDR3 bases are TGTGCCAGCAGCCTTGACAGGGCGCTTGGCGATGAGCAGTTCTTC. Translating it yields CASSLDRALGDEQFF. Full variable domain (remainder filled in from reference TRBV5-4 and TRBJ2-1): ETGVTQSPTHLIKTRGQQVTLRCSSQSGHNTVSWYQQALGQGPQFIFQYYREEENGRGNFPPRFSGLQFPNYSSELNVNALELDDSALYLCASSLDRALGDEQFFGPGTRLTVL.

This clonotype was counted only a few times. The V gene is TRBV7-9, the J gene TRBJ2-3; no reliable D call. The CDR3 has 15 amino acids. In germline, CDR1 is SEHNR, CDR2 FQNEAQ (reference sequence). Trimming stripped 2 bases from V and 2 bases from J, with 11 bases between. CDR3 coding DNA: TGTGCCAGCAGCTTAAATTCGGTTCCCACAGATACGCAGTATTTT. Its translation is CASSLNSVPTDTQYF.

The sample holds many counts of this clonotype. J is TRBJ2-3 and V is TRBV7-9; 16 bases are a match to TRBD2. With 8 bases clipped from V and 2 bases from J, the junction kept 13 bases outside the gene matches. CDR1 and CDR2 (germline): SEHNR, FQNEAQ (reference sequence). The CDR3 is 19 residues long. CDR3 sequence reads: CASRHRGLAGGPNTDTQYF. Here the CDR3 DNA reads TGTGCCAGCCGCCACCGGGGACTAGCGGGAGGGCCCAACACAGATACGCAGTATTTT.

This clonotype was counted ten times or more. The chain couples TRBV7-3 to TRBJ2-5, with a tentative D call TRBD2 (5 bases). The germline gives CDR1 SGHTA, CDR2 FQGTGA. The CDR3 contains 13 residues. V shed 5 bases and J shed 5 bases, with 12 bases lying between them. CDR3 region: CASSQGGAETQYF. Written as DNA, the CDR3 is TGTGCCAGCAGCCAAGGAGGAGCGGAGACCCAGTACTTC.

The chain links TRBV9 to TRBJ2-1, with 13 bases identical to TRBD2. Germline trimming cut 3 bases from V and 9 bases from J; bases unmatched to any gene: 6. CDR3 size: 15 residues. Germline values: CDR1 SGDLS, CDR2 YYNGEE. In nucleotides, the CDR3 is TGTGCCAGCAGCGCAGCAGGGACTAGCGGGATTGAGCAGTTCTTC. Translating it yields CASSAAGTSGIEQFF.

This clonotype appeared many times. The gene calls are TRBV30 and TRBJ2-7; 8 bases agree with TRBD1. The germline CDR1 and CDR2 sequences are GTSNPN and SVGIG (reference sequence). V shed 1 base and J 4 bases; nucleotides not matched to a gene: 12. The CDR3 totals 16 residues. This chain's CDR3 is CAWSASRTGLLYEQYF. The CDR3 DNA reads as TGTGCCTGGAGTGCTTCGCGGACAGGGCTATTATACGAGCAGTACTTC.

There are many counts of this clonotype. The chain employs TRBV6-5 and TRBJ1-6; 12 nucleotides align to TRBD1. V shed 0 bases, J shed 13 bases, and the junction held 4 bases outside the gene matches. Per the germline V gene, CDR1 is MNHEY and CDR2 is SVGAGI. CDR3 length: 15 residues. CDR3 nucleotide sequence: TGTGCCAGCAGTTACTCGGGACAGGGGGCCTTTCCCCTCCACTTT. Its protein product is CASSYSGQGAFPLHF.

The J gene is TRBJ2-2, the V gene TRBV5-1; D gene unclear. Germline CDR1 SGHRS, CDR2 YFSETQ. Trimming took off 7 bases at V and 0 bases at J, with 13 bases between the two ends. The CDR3 is 15 amino acids. The CDR3 bases are TGCGCCAGCTCCTGGACGGATTCGAACACCGGGGAGCTGTTTTTT. Amino acid sequence: CASSWTDSNTGELFF.

This clonotype turned up a few times. V gene TRBV4-1 combines with J gene TRBJ1-2; D ambiguous. The length of the CDR3 is 13 residues. Trimming stripped 0 bases from V and 4 bases from J, with 6 bases between. CDR1 and CDR2 (germline): MGHRA, YSYEKL. CDR3 DNA: TGCGCCAGCAGCCAAGAGGGGATCTATGGCTACACCTTC. Amino acids: CASSQEGIYGYTF.

This clonotype was seen ten or more times. The rearrangement joins TRBV6-1 to TRBJ1-5, with D maybe TRBD1 (5 bases). This CDR3 spans 14 amino acids. Germline V gives CDR1 MNHNS, CDR2 SASEGT. Trimming removed 6 bases from V and 0 bases from J, with 9 bases in between. The CDR3 DNA follows: TGTGCCAGCAGCCAGGGTCATAGCAATCAGCCCCAGCATTTT. Its protein is CASSQGHSNQPQHF.

The chain joins TRBV4-1 to TRBJ2-7; TRBD2 agrees at 7 bases. The CDR3 length is 15 residues. Germline values: CDR1 MGHRA, CDR2 YSYEKL. V trimming: 1 base; J trimming: 2 bases; junction bases outside the gene matches: 5. DNA for the CDR3: TGCGCCAGCAGCCAAGTAGCTAGCGGTACCTACGAGCAGTACTTC. This encodes CASSQVASGTYEQYF.

This clonotype was picked up many times. The chain couples TRBV11-2 to TRBJ2-2; TRBD2 matches at 9 bases. CDR3 length: 14 amino acids. Losses at the gene ends were 6 bases for V and 3 bases for J; bases not matched to a gene: 2. Germline assignment: CDR1 SGHAT and CDR2 FQNNGV. The CDR3 loop is CASRREGDTGELFF. The CDR3 DNA follows: TGTGCCAGCAGGCGGGAGGGAGACACCGGGGAGCTGTTTTTT.

The chain couples TRBV3-1 to TRBJ2-4; TRBD1 matches 8 bases. This CDR3 is built from 16 residues. Germline CDR1 is LGHDT and CDR2 is YNNKEL (reference sequence). V was clipped by 3 bases and J by 0 bases; unmatched bases: 4. The CDR3 is CASSQRTGLAKNIQYF. In DNA form, the CDR3 reads TGTGCCAGCAGCCAGCGGACAGGGTTAGCCAAAAACATTCAGTACTTC.

The table lists this clonotype with many counts. The V call is TRBV28, the J call TRBJ2-5; TRBD1 or TRBD2 may be the D gene (7 bases each). Germline V gene data show CDR1 as MDHEN and CDR2 as SYDVKM. The CDR3 loop spans 14 amino acids. Trimming pared 5 bases from V and 2 bases from J, leaving 12 bases between. Here the CDR3 DNA reads TGTGCCAGCAGTCGGGGGGACAGTCAAGAGACCCAGTACTTC. Amino acids: CASSRGDSQETQYF. The full variable domain, in which reference TRBV28 and TRBJ2-5 provide the parts outside the CDR3, is DVKVTQSSRYLVKRTGEKVFLECVQDMDHENMFWYRQDPGLGLRLIYFSYDVKMKEKGDIPEGYSVSREKKERFSLILESASTNQTSMYLCASSRGDSQETQYFGPGTRLLVL.

This clonotype occurred many times. The V call is TRBV5-4, the J call TRBJ2-3; 7 bases match TRBD2. Germline-derived CDR1 and CDR2 are SGHNT and YYREEE (reference sequence). J was trimmed by 6 bases and V by 2 bases; bases with no gene match: 12. The CDR3 runs to 16 residues. CDR3 bases: TGTGCCAGCAGCTTCCCCTTGGGGGAGGGCCCTGATACGCAGTATTTT. It is translated as CASSFPLGEGPDTQYF. The full variable domain, rest sourced from reference TRBV5-4 and TRBJ2-3, is ETGVTQSPTHLIKTRGQQVTLRCSSQSGHNTVSWYQQALGQGPQFIFQYYREEENGRGNFPPRFSGLQFPNYSSELNVNALELDDSALYLCASSFPLGEGPDTQYFGPGTRLTVL.

This chain links TRBV7-2 with TRBJ2-3; D gene unclear. The CDR3 is made up of 14 amino acids. Germline values: CDR1 SGHTA, CDR2 FQGNSA. Trimming took off 7 bases at V and 3 bases at J, with 14 bases between the two ends. The CDR3 DNA reads as TGTGCCAGCACCGAGCAAGGCTTAACAGATACGCAGTATTTT. As protein: CASTEQGLTDTQYF.

The J gene is TRBJ2-1, the V gene TRBV19, with 13 bases identical to TRBD2. Looked up from germline, CDR1 is LNHDA and CDR2 is SQIVND (reference sequence). J gave up 7 bases and V 5 bases, and 8 bases lay outside the gene matches. The CDR3 runs 16 residues. In nucleotides, the CDR3 is TGTGCCAGTAGTTCAAGGACTAGCGGGAGTAAGAATGAGCAGTTCTTC. Protein product: CASSSRTSGSKNEQFF. The full variable domain, completed using reference TRBV19 and TRBJ2-1, is DGGITQSPKYLFRKEGQNVTLSCEQNLNHDAMYWYRQDPGQGLRLIYYSQIVNDFQKGDIAEGYSVSREKKESFPLTVTSAQKNPTAFYLCASSSRTSGSKNEQFFGPGTRLTVL.

This clonotype showed up just a few times. This chain uses TRBV7-2 with TRBJ1-2; 9 bases are a match to TRBD1. Germline trimming cut 4 bases from V and 7 bases from J; bases unmatched to any gene: 10. CDR3 length: 15 residues. Per germline, CDR1 SGHTA and CDR2 FQGNSA. CDR3 coding DNA: TGTGCCAGCAGCTCCCCGGACAGGGGAGTGGGTGGCTACACCTTC. Translated, it gives CASSSPDRGVGGYTF.

This clonotype was counted only a few times. V usage is TRBV5-1 and J usage is TRBJ1-5; 10 bases are a match to TRBD1. The CDR3 has 17 residues. Germline values: CDR1 SGHRS, CDR2 YFSETQ. V gave up 7 bases and J gave up 3 bases; unmatched junction bases: 13. This chain's CDR3 is CASPDPGTGAPNQPQHF. The CDR3 coding sequence is TGCGCCAGCCCCGATCCCGGGACAGGGGCCCCCAATCAGCCCCAGCATTTT.

In its sample, this clonotype was seen many times. This chain connects TRBV7-2 to TRBJ2-3, with a tentative D call TRBD1 (6 bases). V gave up 4 bases and J gave up 10 bases, with 12 bases separating them. The CDR3 has 12 amino acids. The germline gives CDR1 SGHTA, CDR2 FQGNSA. The CDR3 reads CASSSNREPQYF. DNA of the CDR3: TGTGCCAGCAGCTCGAACAGGGAGCCGCAGTATTTT. The variable domain in full, completed from reference TRBV7-2 and TRBJ2-3, reads GAGVSQSPSNKVTEKGKDVELRCDPISGHTALYWYRQSLGQGLEFLIYFQGNSAPDKSGLPSDRFSAERTGGSVSTLTIQRTQQEDSAVYLCASSSNREPQYFGPGTRLTVL.